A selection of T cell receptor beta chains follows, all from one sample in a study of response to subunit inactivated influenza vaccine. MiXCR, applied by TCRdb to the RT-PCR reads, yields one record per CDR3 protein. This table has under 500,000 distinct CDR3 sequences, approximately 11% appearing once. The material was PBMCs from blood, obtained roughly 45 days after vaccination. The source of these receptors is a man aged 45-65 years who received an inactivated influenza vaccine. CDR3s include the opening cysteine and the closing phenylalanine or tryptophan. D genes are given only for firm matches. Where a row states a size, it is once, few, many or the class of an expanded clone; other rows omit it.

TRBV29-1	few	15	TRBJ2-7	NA	CSVVGAGGTAYEQYF	TGCAGCGTTGTGGGGGCAGGAGGAACCGCCTACGAGCAGTACTTC
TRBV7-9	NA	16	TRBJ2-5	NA	CASSYRQGGIQETQYF	TGTGCCAGCAGCTACCGACAGGGAGGGATTCAAGAGACCCAGTACTTC
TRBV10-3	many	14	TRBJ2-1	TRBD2	CAIMGREASNEQFF	TGTGCCATCATGGGCCGGGAGGCAAGCAATGAGCAGTTCTTC
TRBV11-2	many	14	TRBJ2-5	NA	CASSTVDYSETQYF	TGTGCCAGCAGCACCGTGGACTACTCGGAGACCCAGTACTTC
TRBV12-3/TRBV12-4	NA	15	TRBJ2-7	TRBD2	CASSLTSGGVYEQYF	TGTGCCAGCAGTCTAACTAGCGGGGGAGTTTACGAGCAGTACTTC
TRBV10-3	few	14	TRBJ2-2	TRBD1	CAIRQGATTGELFF	TGTGCCATCAGACAGGGGGCTACAACCGGGGAGCTGTTTTTT
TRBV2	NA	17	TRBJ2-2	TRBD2	CASSELAGAKNTGELFF	TGTGCCAGCAGTGAGCTAGCGGGAGCCAAGAACACCGGGGAGCTGTTTTTT
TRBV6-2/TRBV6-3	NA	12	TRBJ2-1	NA	CASSYLDNEQFF	TGTGCCAGCAGTTACTTGGACAATGAGCAGTTCTTC
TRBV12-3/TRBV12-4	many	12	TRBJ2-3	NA	CASNRDTDTQYF	TGTGCCAGCAACAGAGACACAGATACGCAGTATTTT
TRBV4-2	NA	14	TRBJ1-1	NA	CASSEGPGTTEAFF	TGTGCCAGCAGCGAAGGGCCGGGGACCACTGAAGCTTTCTTT
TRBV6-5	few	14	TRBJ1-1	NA	CASSYSSQGPEAFF	TGTGCCAGCAGTTACTCGAGTCAGGGTCCTGAAGCTTTCTTT
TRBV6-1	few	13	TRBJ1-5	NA	CASSEAGGLPQHF	TGTGCCAGCAGTGAAGCGGGAGGGTTGCCCCAGCATTTT
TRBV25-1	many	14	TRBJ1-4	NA	CASSDLDRNEKLFF	TGTGCCAGCAGTGACCTGGACAGAAATGAAAAACTGTTTTTT
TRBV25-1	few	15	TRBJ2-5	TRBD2	CASSTTSGIQETQYF	TGTGCCAGCAGTACTACTAGCGGGATCCAAGAGACCCAGTACTTC
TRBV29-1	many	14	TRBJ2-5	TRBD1	CSVELRGGAKTQYF	TGCAGCGTTGAATTGAGAGGGGGCGCGAAGACCCAGTACTTC
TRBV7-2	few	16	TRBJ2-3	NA	CASSRGRGSSTDTQYF	TGTGCCAGCAGCCGAGGGCGGGGTTCTAGCACAGATACGCAGTATTTT
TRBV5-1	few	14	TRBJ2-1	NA	CASSLPREYNEQFF	TGCGCCAGCAGCTTGCCCAGGGAGTACAATGAGCAGTTCTTC
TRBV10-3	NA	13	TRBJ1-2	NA	CAISPNRDYGYTF	TGTGCCATCAGCCCGAACAGAGACTATGGCTACACCTTC
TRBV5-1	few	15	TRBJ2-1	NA	CASSPRDRGGDEQFF	TGCGCCAGCAGCCCCCGGGACCGGGGTGGGGATGAGCAGTTCTTC
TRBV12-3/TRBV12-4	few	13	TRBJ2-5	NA	CASSFGGSETQYF	TGTGCCAGCAGTTTTGGGGGCTCAGAGACCCAGTACTTC
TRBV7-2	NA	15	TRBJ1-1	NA	CASRGGAGTNTEAFF	TGTGCCAGCAGGGGGGGGGCAGGGACGAACACTGAAGCTTTCTTT
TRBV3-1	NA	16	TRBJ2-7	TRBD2	CASSQEGGRSVYEQYF	TGTGCCAGCAGCCAAGAGGGCGGGAGATCGGTGTACGAGCAGTACTTC